This TCR beta chain was observed in a study of T cell responses to AZD1222 COVID-19 vaccine. Study-wide context: Timing groups of about 4 and about 12 weeks for second doses were pooled. Regarding the study as a whole: There were vaccine-associated CD4 TCRs across spike, dominant at 160-218 and 743-854.

Details on this clone: Its specificity is not known.

Sequencing used immunoSEQ multiplex PCR; TCRdb keeps in-frame clones, though not all of them. The table has 100,000 to 150,000 clones, 75% to 90% seen once; the top ten hold about 5.6%. CDR3 length: 16 residues. Germline V gives CDR1 SGHNT, CDR2 YYREEE (reference sequence). Trimming cost V 3 bases and J 5 bases; bases outside gene matches: 7. The chain couples TRBV5-4 to TRBJ2-5; 13 nucleotides match TRBD2. The TCR was taken from an adult in good health. Here the sequenced sample was peripheral blood, taken on day 0 of AZD1222 vaccination. The CDR3 is CASSYGTSGNEETQYF. The CDR3 bases are TGTGCCAGCAGCTACGGGACTAGCGGGAACGAGGAGACCCAGTACTTC. Full variable domain (remainder filled in from reference TRBV5-4 and TRBJ2-5): ETGVTQSPTHLIKTRGQQVTLRCSSQSGHNTVSWYQQALGQGPQFIFQYYREEENGRGNFPPRFSGLQFPNYSSELNVNALELDDSALYLCASSYGTSGNEETQYFGPGTRLLVL.